These T cell receptor beta chains were read from a single sample in a study of T and B cells in COVID-19 patients. TCRdb passed the multiplex PCR reads through MiXCR, listing each CDR3 protein once. The sample lists about a thousand distinct CDR3 sequences; around 20% were seen once. The sequencing sample was made of blood. The receptors were sampled from a human donor with active COVID-19. The donor label of this sample is uncertain. Both conserved end residues are part of each CDR3.

V gene	J gene	CDR3 protein
TRBV5-4	TRBJ1-5	CASSSGQNQPQHF
TRBV13	TRBJ2-1	CASSLNREGYNEQFF
TRBV4-3	TRBJ2-7	CASAGEAYEQYF
TRBV15	TRBJ2-1	CATSKDWANQGEQFF
TRBV20-1	TRBJ2-7	CSAREGAGVDEQYF
TRBV21-1	TRBJ2-5	CAIDMTAGGPYQETQYF
TRBV19	TRBJ2-1	CASSIGGDHNEQFF
TRBV12-3/TRBV12-4	TRBJ2-3	CASSSSQQSTDTQYF
TRBV4-3	TRBJ2-7	CASSQDLAGGLLNYEQYF
TRBV7-9	TRBJ1-2	CASSSTATNYGYTF
TRBV7-2	TRBJ2-5	CASSSGTGGPETQYF
TRBV4-3	TRBJ2-6	CASSQRGGAGANVLTF
TRBV2	TRBJ2-2	CASSEGANTGELFF
TRBV6-6	TRBJ1-1	CASSSPGQGVSAEAFF
TRBV18	TRBJ1-3	CASRSWVSGNTIYF
TRBV6-2/TRBV6-3	TRBJ1-5	CASSKPQDARGQPQHF
TRBV20-1	TRBJ2-1	CSASVVTSGYNEQFF
TRBV30	TRBJ1-2	CAWSPAGWVPGYTF
TRBV28	TRBJ1-6	CASRLQRDRNNSPLHF
TRBV4-2	TRBJ1-5	CASSRNDGDNQPQHF
TRBV7-9	TRBJ2-6	CASSLGRAGAGANVLTF
TRBV12-3/TRBV12-4	TRBJ1-5	CASSLARAGNQPQHF
TRBV29-1	TRBJ2-7	CSVEDRLAGSYEQYF
TRBV27	TRBJ2-7	CASSSRVLSVGEQYF
TRBV20-1	TRBJ2-5	CSAQGGTQETQYF
TRBV11-2	TRBJ2-5	CASSSAPRTIQETQYF
TRBV19	TRBJ1-2	CASIGSHGYTF
TRBV15	TRBJ1-2	CATSRDKRNYGYTF
TRBV13	TRBJ2-4	CASSADNSPGGGQYF
TRBV6-5	TRBJ2-5	CASSYTGRETQYF